This TCR beta chain was obtained from a study of T-cell memory formation after mild COVID-19. Study outcomes and limitations: Day 15 to 85 contractors were CD4/CD8 balanced; later expanders leaned CD4+. Some responding clones appeared in pre-infection memory, suggesting cross-reactive memory joined. The study found contracting CD4+ clones mainly in CM and EM and contracting CD8+ clones in EMRA.

With constant-segment primers, 5'RACE yielded cDNA libraries of TCR alpha and TCR beta that carried sample barcodes and UMIs. TCRdb re-analysed the 5' RACE reads in MiXCR, keeping a single row per CDR3 protein. Of some 100,000 distinct CDR3 sequences listed, roughly 10% are singletons. This clonotype was observed a few times. Its antigen is as yet unknown. Germline CDR1 is LNHNV and CDR2 is YYDKDF (reference sequence). V lost 4 bases, J lost 5 bases, and 9 bases lay in between. The CDR3 length is 13 residues. The source of this sequence is a man between 18 and 35 years old who had mild COVID-19 (a few samples of this study predate the infection). Cell type and time point are not known. The V and J genes are TRBV15 and TRBJ2-1; D is uncertain. Material for sequencing was PBMCs or a T cell subset sorted from them (not recorded which). The CDR3 loop is CATSKAANNEQFF. CDR3 DNA sequence: TGTGCCACCAGCAAGGCAGCTAACAATGAGCAGTTCTTC.